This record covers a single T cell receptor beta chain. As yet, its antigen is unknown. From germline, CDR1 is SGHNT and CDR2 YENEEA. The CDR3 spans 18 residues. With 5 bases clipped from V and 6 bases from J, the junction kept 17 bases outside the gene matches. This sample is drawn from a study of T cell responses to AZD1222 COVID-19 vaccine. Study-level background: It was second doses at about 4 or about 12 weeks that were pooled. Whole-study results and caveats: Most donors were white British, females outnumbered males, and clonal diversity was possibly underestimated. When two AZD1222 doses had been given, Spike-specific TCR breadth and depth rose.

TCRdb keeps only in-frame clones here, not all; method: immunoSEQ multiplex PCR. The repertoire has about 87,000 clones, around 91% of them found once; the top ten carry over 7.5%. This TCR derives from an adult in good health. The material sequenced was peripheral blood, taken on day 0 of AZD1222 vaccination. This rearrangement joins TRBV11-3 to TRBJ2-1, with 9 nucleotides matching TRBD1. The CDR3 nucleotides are TGTGCCAGCAGCCCACAACTCGGGACAGGGATGGGCTCCAATGAGCAGTTCTTC. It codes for CASSPQLGTGMGSNEQFF. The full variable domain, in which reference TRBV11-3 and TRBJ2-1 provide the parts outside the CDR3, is EAGVVQSPRYKIIEKKQPVAFWCNPISGHNTLYWYLQNLGQGPELLIRYENEEAVDDSQLPKDRFSAERLKGVDSTLKIQPAELGDSAVYLCASSPQLGTGMGSNEQFFGPGTRLTVL.